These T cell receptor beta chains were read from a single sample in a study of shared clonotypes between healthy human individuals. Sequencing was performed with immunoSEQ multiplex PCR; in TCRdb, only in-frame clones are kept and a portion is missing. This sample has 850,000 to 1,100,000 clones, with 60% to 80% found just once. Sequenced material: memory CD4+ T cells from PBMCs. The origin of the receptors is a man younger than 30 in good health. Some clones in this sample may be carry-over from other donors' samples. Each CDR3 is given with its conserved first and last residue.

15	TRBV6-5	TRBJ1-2	CASSYAGGVNYGYTF
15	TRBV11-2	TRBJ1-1	CASSRWGQGNSEAFF
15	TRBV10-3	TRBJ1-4	CAISEFTGGNEKLFF
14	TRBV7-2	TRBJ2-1	CASSYSGGDNEQFF
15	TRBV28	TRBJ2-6	CASSRPRSGANVLTF
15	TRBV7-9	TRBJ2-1	CASSLYRTGNNEQFF
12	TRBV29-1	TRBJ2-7	CSVEKDTYEQYF
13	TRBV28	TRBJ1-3	CASSFLARGTIYF
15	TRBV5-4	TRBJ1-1	CASSSGGGAGTEAFF
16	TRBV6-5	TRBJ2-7	CASSYSRVPLSHEQYF
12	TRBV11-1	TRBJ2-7	CASSPDRYEQYF
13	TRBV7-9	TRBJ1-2	CASSLGQEYGYTF
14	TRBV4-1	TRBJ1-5	CASSQYRGGSPQHF
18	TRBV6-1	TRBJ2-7	CASSEGGLLAGGWYEQYF
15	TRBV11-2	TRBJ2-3	CASSFTGRSTDTQYF
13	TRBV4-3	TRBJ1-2	CASSQEGVYGYTF
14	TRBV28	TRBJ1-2	CASSTGQGRIGYTF
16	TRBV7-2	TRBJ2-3	CASSLALTGGTDTQYF
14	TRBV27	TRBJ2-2	CASSFRQNTGELFF
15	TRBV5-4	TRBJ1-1	CASSLAGAVNTEAFF
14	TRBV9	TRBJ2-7	CARTNWAQEDEQYF
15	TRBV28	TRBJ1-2	CASSFLQGRSEGYTF
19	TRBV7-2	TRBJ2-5	CASSFGGAGGGFFSETQYF
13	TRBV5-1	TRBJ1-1	CASSLGTGAEAFF
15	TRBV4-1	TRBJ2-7	CASSQGHGSSYEQYF
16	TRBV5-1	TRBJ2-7	CASSLDSGSGFSEQYF
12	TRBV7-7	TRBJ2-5	CASSLQGETQYF
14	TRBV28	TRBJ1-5	CASSLRRSSQPQHF
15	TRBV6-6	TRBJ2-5	CASRFPGQGSETQYF
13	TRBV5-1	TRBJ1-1	CASSGGWNTEAFF
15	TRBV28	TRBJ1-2	CASSGRGTLLLGYTF
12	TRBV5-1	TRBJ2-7	CASSTGAYEQYF
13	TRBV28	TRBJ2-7	CASRPSGTYEQYF
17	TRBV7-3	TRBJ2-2	CASSPKGGRISAGELFF
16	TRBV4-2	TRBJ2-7	CASSLGARAMEGEQYF
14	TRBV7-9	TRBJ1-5	CASSPGGSDQPQHF
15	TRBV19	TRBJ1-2	CASSIGSGGNYGYTF
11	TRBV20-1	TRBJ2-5	CSAMIQETQYF
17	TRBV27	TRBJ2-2	CASSSREGRAGTGELFF
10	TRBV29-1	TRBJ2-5	CSVGRETQYF
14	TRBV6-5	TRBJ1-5	CASGSQGANQPQHF
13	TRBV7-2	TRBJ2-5	CASSQQGRETQYF
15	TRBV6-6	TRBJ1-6	CASSQGGGRDSPLHF
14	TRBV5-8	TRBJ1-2	CASSATGLNYGYTF
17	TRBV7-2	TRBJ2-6	CASSLVLGSSGANVLTF
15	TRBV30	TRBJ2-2	CACSPLRDYTGELFF
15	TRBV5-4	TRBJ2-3	CASSFPAQATDTQYF
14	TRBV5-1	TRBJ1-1	CASSASGDGTEAFF
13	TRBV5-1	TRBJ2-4	CASSRGVGNIQYF
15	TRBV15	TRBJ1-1	CATSRDATATMEAFF
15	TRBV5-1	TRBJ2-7	CASSLVAGGGYEQYF
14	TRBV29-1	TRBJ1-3	CSVREGAHGNTIYF
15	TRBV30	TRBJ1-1	CAGRRWDAPRTEAFF
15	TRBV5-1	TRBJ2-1	CASSSGQGAWNEQFF
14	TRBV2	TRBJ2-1	CASRGTGIANEQFF
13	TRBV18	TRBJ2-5	CASSPQTQETQYF
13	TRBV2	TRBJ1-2	CASSPDSNYGYTF